Listed below are T cell receptor beta chains from one sample, sequenced in a study of T cells after somatic rescue of genetic block. The table came from immunoSEQ multiplex PCR; TCRdb's copy has only in-frame clones and leaves some out. The sample holds tens of thousands of clones, about 90% seen once. The sequencing sample was made of peripheral blood mononuclear cells (PBMCs). Source of these receptors: a middle-aged man. The CDR3 runs from the conserved cysteine through the conserved F or W. The order of the fields is D gene, clone size, J gene, V gene, CDR3 protein, CDR3 DNA. D genes are given only for firm matches. A clone size is listed for some rows: how often the clone was seen (once, few, many), or a class if it is expanded.

d_gene: NA; abundance: few; j_gene: TRBJ1-4; v_gene: TRBV7-9; CDR3aa: CASSLWGRRSTNEKLFF; CDR3nt: TGTGCCAGCAGCTTGTGGGGGCGCCGGTCAACTAATGAAAAACTGTTTTTT
d_gene: TRBD1; abundance: NA; j_gene: TRBJ2-7; v_gene: TRBV7-9; CDR3aa: CASSSQGVEQYF; CDR3nt: TGTGCCAGCAGCTCACAGGGGGTCGAGCAGTACTTC
d_gene: NA; abundance: once; j_gene: TRBJ2-7; v_gene: TRBV5-4; CDR3aa: CASSLGGFEQYF; CDR3nt: TGTGCCAGCAGCTTGGGTGGGTTCGAGCAGTACTTC
d_gene: NA; abundance: once; j_gene: TRBJ2-1; v_gene: TRBV7-2; CDR3aa: CASSLSPSDYNEQFF; CDR3nt: TGTGCCAGCAGCTTATCGCCTAGCGATTACAATGAGCAGTTCTTC
d_gene: NA; abundance: NA; j_gene: TRBJ2-7; v_gene: TRBV16; CDR3aa: CASSPPAGTYEQYF; CDR3nt: TGTGCCAGCAGCCCGCCGGCTGGAACCTACGAGCAGTACTTC
d_gene: NA; abundance: once; j_gene: TRBJ2-7; v_gene: TRBV7-8; CDR3aa: CASSLPPSGTKEQYF; CDR3nt: TGTGCCAGCAGCTTACCCCCCTCGGGAACGAAAGAGCAGTACTTC
d_gene: NA; abundance: NA; j_gene: TRBJ1-3; v_gene: TRBV6-5; CDR3aa: CASRTQGFSGNTIYF; CDR3nt: TGTGCCAGCAGAACACAGGGCTTCTCTGGAAACACCATATATTTT
d_gene: NA; abundance: NA; j_gene: TRBJ1-1; v_gene: TRBV27; CDR3aa: CASSLGNTEAFF; CDR3nt: TGTGCCAGCAGTTTAGGGAACACTGAAGCTTTCTTT
d_gene: TRBD1; abundance: NA; j_gene: TRBJ1-5; v_gene: TRBV7-8; CDR3aa: CASSLAGGQGADQPQHF; CDR3nt: TGTGCCAGCAGCTTAGCAGGGGGACAGGGGGCGGATCAGCCCCAGCATTTT
d_gene: NA; abundance: NA; j_gene: TRBJ2-5; v_gene: TRBV5-6; CDR3aa: CASSLTGIETQYF; CDR3nt: TGTGCCAGCAGCTTAACAGGGATCGAGACCCAGTACTTC
d_gene: NA; abundance: NA; j_gene: TRBJ1-2; v_gene: TRBV2; CDR3aa: CAKQVSSRVGYTF; CDR3nt: TGTGCTAAACAAGTATCGAGCAGGGTTGGCTACACCTTC
d_gene: TRBD2; abundance: NA; j_gene: TRBJ2-5; v_gene: TRBV6-5; CDR3aa: CASSRRGGSETQYF; CDR3nt: TGTGCCAGCAGTCGGCGGGGGGGCTCTGAGACCCAGTACTTC
d_gene: NA; abundance: NA; j_gene: TRBJ2-5; v_gene: TRBV7-7; CDR3aa: CASSLGGSRKSETQYF; CDR3nt: TGTGCCAGCAGCTTAGGGGGGTCTAGGAAAAGCGAGACCCAGTACTTC
d_gene: TRBD1; abundance: NA; j_gene: TRBJ1-2; v_gene: TRBV6-1; CDR3aa: CASRGGQEFYGYTF; CDR3nt: TGTGCCAGCAGAGGCGGACAGGAATTTTATGGCTACACCTTC
d_gene: NA; abundance: NA; j_gene: TRBJ2-7; v_gene: TRBV11-1; CDR3aa: CASSLYGGDYEQYF; CDR3nt: TGTGCCAGCAGCTTATATGGCGGGGACTACGAGCAGTACTTC
d_gene: NA; abundance: NA; j_gene: TRBJ1-1; v_gene: TRBV5-1; CDR3aa: CASSVRRSTEAFF; CDR3nt: TGCGCCAGCAGCGTCCGGCGGAGCACTGAAGCTTTCTTT
d_gene: NA; abundance: NA; j_gene: TRBJ1-3; v_gene: TRBV2; CDR3aa: CASSPSGVPSGNTIYF; CDR3nt: TGTGCCAGCAGTCCGTCGGGGGTCCCCTCTGGAAACACCATATATTTT
d_gene: NA; abundance: NA; j_gene: TRBJ1-2; v_gene: TRBV6-6; CDR3aa: CASSTPGDGYTF; CDR3nt: TGTGCCAGCAGCACTCCAGGGGACGGCTACACCTTC
d_gene: NA; abundance: NA; j_gene: TRBJ1-5; v_gene: TRBV15; CDR3aa: CATSPRNSNQPQHF; CDR3nt: TGTGCCACCAGCCCACGAAATAGCAATCAGCCCCAGCATTTT
d_gene: NA; abundance: NA; j_gene: TRBJ2-2; v_gene: TRBV6-5; CDR3aa: CASSYDSGSDTGELFF; CDR3nt: TGTGCCAGCAGTTACGATTCAGGGTCGGACACCGGGGAGCTGTTTTTT
d_gene: NA; abundance: NA; j_gene: TRBJ2-7; v_gene: TRBV2; CDR3aa: CASSEHRATYEQYF; CDR3nt: TGTGCCAGCAGTGAACACCGGGCCACCTACGAGCAGTACTTC
d_gene: NA; abundance: NA; j_gene: TRBJ1-2; v_gene: TRBV6-1; CDR3aa: CATGVSVGFGDGYTF; CDR3nt: TGTGCCACCGGCGTATCTGTGGGGTTCGGGGATGGCTACACCTTC
d_gene: NA; abundance: NA; j_gene: TRBJ1-4; v_gene: TRBV30; CDR3aa: CAWSVQGLNEKLFF; CDR3nt: TGTGCCTGGAGTGTGCAGGGTTTGAATGAAAAACTGTTTTTT
d_gene: NA; abundance: NA; j_gene: TRBJ1-1; v_gene: TRBV5-1; CDR3aa: CASSSGATGGGTEAFF; CDR3nt: TGCGCCAGCAGCTCAGGGGCCACGGGGGGCGGCACTGAAGCTTTCTTT
d_gene: NA; abundance: NA; j_gene: TRBJ1-2; v_gene: TRBV2; CDR3aa: CASTPANYGYTF; CDR3nt: TGTGCCAGCACACCTGCTAACTATGGCTACACCTTC
d_gene: NA; abundance: few; j_gene: TRBJ1-1; v_gene: TRBV9; CDR3aa: CASSVVTETEAFF; CDR3nt: TGTGCCAGCAGCGTAGTGACAGAAACTGAAGCTTTCTTT
d_gene: NA; abundance: NA; j_gene: TRBJ2-2; v_gene: TRBV6-6; CDR3aa: CASSTGSGELFF; CDR3nt: TGTGCCAGCAGTACCGGCTCCGGGGAGCTGTTTTTT
d_gene: NA; abundance: NA; j_gene: TRBJ2-3; v_gene: TRBV6-5; CDR3aa: CASSSVTDPRDTQYF; CDR3nt: TGTGCCAGCAGTTCGGTGACGGACCCTCGGGATACGCAGTATTTT
d_gene: NA; abundance: NA; j_gene: TRBJ2-7; v_gene: TRBV18; CDR3aa: CASSAKQGHEQYF; CDR3nt: TGTGCCAGCTCAGCAAAACAGGGTCACGAGCAGTACTTC
d_gene: NA; abundance: NA; j_gene: TRBJ2-5; v_gene: TRBV11-3; CDR3aa: CASSPGTQLTETQYF; CDR3nt: TGTGCCAGCAGCCCCGGGACCCAATTGACGGAGACCCAGTACTTC
d_gene: TRBD1; abundance: NA; j_gene: TRBJ2-1; v_gene: TRBV13; CDR3aa: CASSQGLLRDRRTGQFF; CDR3nt: TGTGCCAGCAGCCAAGGCCTCCTCCGGGACAGACGAACAGGGCAGTTCTTC
d_gene: NA; abundance: NA; j_gene: TRBJ2-2; v_gene: TRBV27; CDR3aa: CASSPPRRGESTGELFF; CDR3nt: TGTGCCAGCAGTCCACCTCGCCGGGGAGAAAGCACCGGGGAGCTGTTTTTT
d_gene: TRBD2; abundance: NA; j_gene: TRBJ2-1; v_gene: TRBV6-5; CDR3aa: CASSYEAGGYNEQFF; CDR3nt: TGTGCCAGCAGTTATGAAGCGGGGGGCTACAATGAGCAGTTCTTC
d_gene: TRBD1; abundance: NA; j_gene: TRBJ2-1; v_gene: TRBV7-9; CDR3aa: CASSLGQGGNEQFF; CDR3nt: TGTGCCAGCAGCCTCGGACAGGGAGGCAATGAGCAGTTCTTC
d_gene: NA; abundance: NA; j_gene: TRBJ1-1; v_gene: TRBV20-1; CDR3aa: CSASNGGEAFF; CDR3nt: TGCAGTGCCTCTAACGGTGGGGAAGCTTTCTTT
d_gene: TRBD1; abundance: NA; j_gene: TRBJ1-6; v_gene: TRBV5-1; CDR3aa: CASSLGDRTSPLHF; CDR3nt: TGCGCCAGCAGCTTGGGGGACAGGACTTCACCCCTCCACTTT
d_gene: NA; abundance: NA; j_gene: TRBJ2-5; v_gene: TRBV7-2; CDR3aa: CASSRAPGLETQYF; CDR3nt: TGTGCCAGCAGCCGGGCCCCGGGACTAGAGACCCAGTACTTC
d_gene: NA; abundance: NA; j_gene: TRBJ1-1; v_gene: TRBV28; CDR3aa: CASSLAGTEAFF; CDR3nt: TGTGCCAGCAGTTTGGCGGGGACTGAAGCTTTCTTT
d_gene: NA; abundance: NA; j_gene: TRBJ1-2; v_gene: TRBV6-5; CDR3aa: CASSSRQRPYGYTF; CDR3nt: TGTGCCAGCAGTTCTAGACAGCGCCCCTATGGCTACACCTTC
d_gene: NA; abundance: NA; j_gene: TRBJ1-5; v_gene: TRBV12-5; CDR3aa: CASGLSGSNQPQHF; CDR3nt: TGTGCTAGTGGGCTTTCGGGTAGCAATCAGCCCCAGCATTTT
d_gene: NA; abundance: NA; j_gene: TRBJ1-1; v_gene: TRBV19; CDR3aa: CASSTRRGQRTEAFF; CDR3nt: TGTGCCAGTAGTACTCGACGCGGTCAGAGGACTGAAGCTTTCTTT
d_gene: TRBD2; abundance: NA; j_gene: TRBJ2-3; v_gene: TRBV7-6; CDR3aa: CASSGGLAGVADTQYF; CDR3nt: TGTGCCAGCAGCGGGGGACTAGCGGGAGTCGCAGATACGCAGTATTTT
d_gene: TRBD2; abundance: NA; j_gene: TRBJ2-7; v_gene: TRBV5-4; CDR3aa: CASSFRAASGGYEQYF; CDR3nt: TGTGCCAGCAGCTTCCGGGCAGCCAGCGGGGGCTACGAGCAGTACTTC
d_gene: TRBD2; abundance: NA; j_gene: TRBJ2-5; v_gene: TRBV5-1; CDR3aa: CASSLIITGLAGETQYF; CDR3nt: TGCGCCAGCAGCTTAATTATCACTGGGCTAGCGGGAGAGACCCAGTACTTC
d_gene: TRBD1; abundance: NA; j_gene: TRBJ1-1; v_gene: TRBV6-1; CDR3aa: CASSGKTGGNTEAFF; CDR3nt: TGTGCCAGCAGTGGAAAGACAGGGGGGAACACTGAAGCTTTCTTT
d_gene: NA; abundance: once; j_gene: TRBJ1-1; v_gene: TRBV5-1; CDR3aa: CASSLAVGGDTEAFF; CDR3nt: TGCGCCAGCAGCTTGGCCGTTGGAGGGGACACTGAAGCTTTCTTT
d_gene: NA; abundance: few; j_gene: TRBJ1-2; v_gene: TRBV7-2; CDR3aa: CASSVAMNYGYTF; CDR3nt: TGTGCCAGCAGCGTGGCCATGAACTATGGCTACACCTTC
d_gene: TRBD1; abundance: NA; j_gene: TRBJ2-2; v_gene: TRBV4-2; CDR3aa: CASSPGQGAVGELFF; CDR3nt: TGTGCCAGCAGCCCTGGACAGGGGGCCGTCGGGGAGCTGTTTTTT
d_gene: TRBD2; abundance: NA; j_gene: TRBJ2-2; v_gene: TRBV19; CDR3aa: CATQRGSTGELFF; CDR3nt: TGTGCCACCCAGCGGGGGTCCACCGGGGAGCTGTTTTTT
d_gene: NA; abundance: NA; j_gene: TRBJ1-1; v_gene: TRBV4-1; CDR3aa: CASSQYELNTEAFF; CDR3nt: TGCGCCAGCAGCCAATATGAGCTGAACACTGAAGCTTTCTTT
d_gene: NA; abundance: NA; j_gene: TRBJ2-7; v_gene: TRBV27; CDR3aa: CASSLFGGSYEQYF; CDR3nt: TGTGCCAGCAGTTTATTTGGGGGGTCCTACGAGCAGTACTTC
d_gene: NA; abundance: once; j_gene: TRBJ1-6; v_gene: TRBV5-1; CDR3aa: CASSRTPSGGNSPLHF; CDR3nt: TGCGCCAGCAGCCGGACTCCCTCGGGGGGAAATTCACCCCTCCACTTT